Listed here are 14 T cell receptor beta chains from one sample, sequenced in a study of blood T cells in healthy people across ages. For the second PCR, which ran for about 6 to 11 cycles, a sample-barcoded 5' primer and a J-beta primer mix were used. One entry per CDR3 protein, called by TCRdb with MiXCR from the 5' RACE reads. The table has under 1,000,000 distinct CDR3 sequences, 35% to 60% seen once. Sequenced material: blood. The receptors stem from a man older than 75 in good health.

This clonotype was picked up a small number of times. The chain carries TRBV20-1 and TRBJ2-4; D remains ambiguous. The length of the CDR3 is 15 residues. Germline V gives CDR1 DFQATT, CDR2 SNEGSKA (reference sequence). V lost 6 bases, J lost 0 bases, and 15 bases lay in between. This CDR3 is CSAARASLAKNIQYF. The CDR3 nucleotides read TGCAGTGCAGCAAGGGCCTCCCTAGCCAAAAACATTCAGTACTTC.

This chain uses TRBV12-3 or TRBV12-4 with TRBJ2-1, with D hard to call. Trimming took off 5 bases at V and 7 bases at J, with 12 bases between the two ends. The length of the CDR3 is 13 residues. In DNA, the CDR3 is TGTGCCAGCAGTCCCTCTGTAGTGAATGAGCAGTTCTTC. Translated: CASSPSVVNEQFF.

The rearrangement joins TRBV7-2 to TRBJ2-3; TRBD2 matches 8 bases. Germline trimming cut 1 base from V and 5 bases from J; bases unmatched to any gene: 2. The germline CDR1 and CDR2 sequences are SGHTA and FQGNSA. CDR3 length equals 14 residues. The CDR3 sequence: CASSLVSGVDTQYF. CDR3 in DNA: TGTGCCAGCAGCTTAGTTAGCGGGGTAGATACGCAGTATTTT. Variable domain in full (rest from reference TRBV7-2 and TRBJ2-3): GAGVSQSPSNKVTEKGKDVELRCDPISGHTALYWYRQSLGQGLEFLIYFQGNSAPDKSGLPSDRFSAERTGGSVSTLTIQRTQQEDSAVYLCASSLVSGVDTQYFGPGTRLTVL.

The rearrangement uses TRBV29-1 and TRBJ1-1; 9 nucleotides agree with TRBD1. The CDR3 has 14 residues. The J segment lost 7 bases and the V segment lost 6 bases, leaving 12 bases of the junction unmatched. Germline values: CDR1 SQVTM, CDR2 ANQGSEA. DNA for the CDR3: TGCAGCGTCTACTTTTCCGGGACAGGGATTGAAGCTTTCTTT. Its protein product is CSVYFSGTGIEAFF.

This chain links TRBV12-3 or TRBV12-4 with TRBJ2-3; 7 bases agree with TRBD2. J lost 5 bases, V lost 3 bases, and 5 bases had no gene match. CDR3 length: 14 residues. CDR3 sequence reads: CASSFGGGGDTQYF. CDR3 nucleotides: TGTGCCAGCAGTTTTGGGGGGGGAGGAGATACGCAGTATTTT.

This chain links TRBV10-3 with TRBJ2-1; TRBD2 matches 8 bases. TRBJ2-7 matches the DNA end more closely, so the J call is doubtful. CDR1 and CDR2 (germline): ENHRY, SYGVKD. The CDR3 consists of 17 residues. CDR3: CAISGPSGRGSYNEQYF. In DNA, the CDR3 is TGTGCCATCAGTGGACCAAGCGGGAGAGGGTCCTACAATGAGCAGTACTTC.

A remark on this clonotype: One end of the junction does not line up with germline, which may come from a read error. This chain links TRBV20-1 with TRBJ1-4, with TRBD1 identical over 7 bases. Germline CDR1 is DFQATT and CDR2 is SNEGSKA (reference sequence). The length of the CDR3 is 14 residues. The CDR3 loop is CSARRGQGDEKPFF. CDR3 sequence (DNA): TGCAGTGCTAGGCGAGGGCAGGGGGATGAAAAACCGTTTTTT.

This chain uses TRBV7-2 with TRBJ2-2; TRBD2 might be the D (6 bases). CDR1 and CDR2 from the germline V gene are SGHTA and FQGNSA. The CDR3 runs 14 residues. The V and J ends lost 1 base and 6 bases respectively, with 9 bases between them. CDR3 coding DNA: TGTGCCAGCAGCTTAGACTGGGGGGCCGGGGAGCTGTTTTTT. Protein sequence: CASSLDWGAGELFF.

V gene TRBV7-2 combines with J gene TRBJ2-5, with 7 bases aligning to TRBD2. V trimming: 2 bases; J trimming: 4 bases; junction bases outside the gene matches: 4. Looked up from germline, CDR1 is SGHTA and CDR2 is FQGNSA. The CDR3 runs 14 residues. CDR3 residues: CASSLTLAGETQYF. The CDR3 DNA reads as TGTGCCAGCAGCTTAACTTTAGCGGGAGAGACCCAGTACTTC.

The rearrangement links TRBV12-3 or TRBV12-4 to TRBJ1-5; D remains ambiguous. Trimming took off 0 bases at V and 1 base at J, with 7 bases between the two ends. The CDR3 is 15 residues long. The CDR3 here is CASSLALASNQPQHF. CDR3 coding DNA: TGTGCCAGCAGTTTAGCGCTAGCGAGCAATCAGCCCCAGCATTTT.

The J gene is TRBJ2-5, the V gene TRBV7-2, with 8 bases aligning to TRBD1. Trimming removed 2 bases from V and 2 bases from J; junction bases left unmatched: 7. The CDR3 totals 16 residues. Germline loops: CDR1 SGHTA, CDR2 FQGNSA. The chain's CDR3 is CASSLWGRGRQETQYF. CDR3 DNA: TGTGCCAGCAGCTTATGGGGCAGGGGGCGTCAAGAGACCCAGTACTTC.

The chain carries TRBV5-1 and TRBJ2-5, with 9 bases that match TRBD2. Germline V gene lookup returns CDR1 SGHRS and CDR2 YFSETQ. This CDR3 has 14 amino acids. V shed 6 bases, J shed 5 bases, and the junction held 8 bases outside the gene matches. CDR3 coding DNA: TGCGCCAGCAAAAGAGTAGCGGGAGATGAGACCCAGTACTTC. Its translation is CASKRVAGDETQYF.

The chain combines TRBV5-1 with TRBJ1-1; D perhaps matches TRBD1 (5 bases). Trimming pared 2 bases from V and 0 bases from J, leaving 14 bases between. Germline loops: CDR1 SGHRS, CDR2 YFSETQ. This CDR3 has 16 amino acids. The CDR3 coding sequence is TGCGCCAGCAGCTTATCCGGGACGGTTATGAACACTGAAGCTTTCTTT. Protein sequence: CASSLSGTVMNTEAFF.

The table lists this clonotype with a few counts. The chain employs TRBV27 and TRBJ2-3; 9 bases agree with TRBD2. The length of the CDR3 is 19 residues. CDR1 and CDR2 (germline): MNHEY, SMNVEV (reference sequence). V was clipped by 5 bases and J by 4 bases; unmatched bases: 19. As DNA, the CDR3 is TGTGCCAGCAGTCCTCGACTAGCGGATACTACCCGCGGGTCAGATACGCAGTATTTT. Residues: CASSPRLADTTRGSDTQYF.